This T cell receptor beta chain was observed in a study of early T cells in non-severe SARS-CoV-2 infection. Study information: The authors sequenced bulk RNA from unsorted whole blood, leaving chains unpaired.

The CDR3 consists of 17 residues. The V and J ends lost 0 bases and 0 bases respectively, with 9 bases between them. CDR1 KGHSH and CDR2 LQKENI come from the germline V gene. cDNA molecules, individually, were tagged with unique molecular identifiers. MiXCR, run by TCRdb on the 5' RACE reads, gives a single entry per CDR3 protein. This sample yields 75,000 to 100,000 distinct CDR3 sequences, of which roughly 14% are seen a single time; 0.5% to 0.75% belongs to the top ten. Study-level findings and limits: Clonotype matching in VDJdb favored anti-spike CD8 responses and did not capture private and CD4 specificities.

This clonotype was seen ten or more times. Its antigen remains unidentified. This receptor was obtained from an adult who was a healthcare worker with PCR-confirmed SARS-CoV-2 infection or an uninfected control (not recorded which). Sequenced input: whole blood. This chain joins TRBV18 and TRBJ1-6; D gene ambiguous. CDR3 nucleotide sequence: TGTGCCAGCTCACCACCGGTCCAAAGCTCCTATAATTCACCCCTCCACTTT. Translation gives CASSPPVQSSYNSPLHF.